This TCR beta chain comes out of a study of cytomegalovirus exposure and HLA in healthy donors. General study findings and limits: The study listed approximately 170 cytomegalovirus-associated TCR beta chains.

Germline V gene lookup returns CDR1 GTSNPN and CDR2 SVGIG (reference sequence). Trimming pared 0 bases from V and 2 bases from J, leaving 8 bases between. The CDR3 is 14 residues long. This clone was found once. Its target is unknown. The assay was immunoSEQ multiplex PCR, and TCRdb's table has in-frame clones only and misses some. This sample has over 150,000 clones; roughly 86% occur once, and the top ten carry roughly 2.1%. The rearrangement links TRBV30 to TRBJ2-1, with D maybe TRBD1 (6 bases). Sample: PBMCs. The TCR originated in a human donor in good health. The CDR3 DNA is TGTGCCTGGAGTGTTGGGGGCCCCTACAATGAGCAGTTCTTC. Its protein product is CAWSVGGPYNEQFF.